Described below is a single TCR beta chain sequence and its context. Expressed TCRB transcripts were sequenced because the entire RNA isolate underwent reverse transcription. Profiled with immunoSEQ multiplex PCR; TCRdb holds only in-frame clones, not every one. The table has a few hundred thousand clones, roughly 14% seen once. These data are taken from a study of beta chain features in type 1 diabetes. V trimming: 4 bases; J trimming: 4 bases; junction bases outside the gene matches: 10. CDR1 is MGHRA, CDR2 YSYEKL, per germline. The CDR3 has 17 amino acids. This rearrangement joins TRBV4-1 to TRBJ2-5; TRBD2 matches 12 bases. Specimen: naive CD4+ T cells from blood. The clonotype originates from a young man in good health. The DNA for the CDR3 is TGCGCCAGCAGCCTAGCGACGCTAGCGGGGGGGCGAGAGACCCAGTACTTC. Translating it yields CASSLATLAGGRETQYF.